The following is a T cell receptor beta chain sequence with its context. The antigen is undetermined. Trimming pared 5 bases from V and 3 bases from J, leaving 13 bases between. Germline CDR1 and CDR2: SNHLY and FYNNEI. The CDR3 totals 15 residues. Using immunoSEQ multiplex PCR, the repertoire was profiled, and TCRdb retains in-frame clones only, with some absent. The repertoire holds about 12,000 clones, with around 82% as singletons. These data belong to a study of chemoradiotherapy in HPV16-positive cancers. Whole-study findings and limits: Functional assays defining HPV-specific T cells used only two HPV16-positive patients.

The receptor was derived from a human donor with HPV-associated anogenital cancer. The sample was acquired from a patient who underwent chemoradiotherapy. The chain joins TRBV2 to TRBJ2-2; maybe TRBD1 (6 bases). In DNA form, the CDR3 reads TGTGCCAGCAGTTTCGACAGGTTGGACACCGGGGAGCTGTTTTTT. It is translated as CASSFDRLDTGELFF.